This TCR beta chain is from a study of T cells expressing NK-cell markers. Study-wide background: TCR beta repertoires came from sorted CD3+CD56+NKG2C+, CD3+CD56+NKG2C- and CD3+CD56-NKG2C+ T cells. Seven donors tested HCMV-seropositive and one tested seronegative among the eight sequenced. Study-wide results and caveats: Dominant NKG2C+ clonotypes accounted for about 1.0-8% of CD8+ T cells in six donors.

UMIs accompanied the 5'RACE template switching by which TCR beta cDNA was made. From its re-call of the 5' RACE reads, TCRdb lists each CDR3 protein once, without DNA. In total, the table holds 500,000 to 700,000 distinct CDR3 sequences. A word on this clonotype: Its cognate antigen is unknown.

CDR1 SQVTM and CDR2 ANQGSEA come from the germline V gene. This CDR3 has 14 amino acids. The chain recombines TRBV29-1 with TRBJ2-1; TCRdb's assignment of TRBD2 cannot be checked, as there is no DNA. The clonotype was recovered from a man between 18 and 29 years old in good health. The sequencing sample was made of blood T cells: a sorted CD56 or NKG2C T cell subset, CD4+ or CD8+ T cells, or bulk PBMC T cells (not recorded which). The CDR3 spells CSSKVGLLWGEQFF.